This record covers a single T cell receptor (beta chain). As yet, its antigen is unknown. The sample is drawn from a study of T cell responses to AZD1222 COVID-19 vaccine. Study findings and constraints: There were mostly white British donors and more females than males, and clonal diversity was possibly underestimated. Two AZD1222 administrations were followed by greater Spike-specific TCR breadth and depth. Spike as a whole was targeted by vaccine-associated CD4 TCRs, dominant at 160-218 and 743-854.

Here immunoSEQ multiplex PCR was the method, and the copy in TCRdb shows in-frame clones only, minus some. The sample lists approximately 100,000 clones; 85% to 90% were seen once. Germline lookup yields CDR1 SGDLS and CDR2 YYNGEE. The length of the CDR3 is 15 residues. The germline V and J ends were trimmed by 3 bases and 5 bases, with 12 bases remaining between them. The chain combines TRBV9 with TRBJ1-6; a possible D gene is TRBD1 (5 bases). Sequencing was performed on peripheral blood, taken on day 0 of AZD1222 vaccination. The source is an adult in good health. In DNA, the CDR3 is TGTGCCAGCAGCGGGGGACTGGGGAATAATTCACCCCTCCACTTT. It yields the protein CASSGGLGNNSPLHF.